This T cell receptor beta chain was recorded in a study of post-analysis software for immune sequencing data. Study-level results: TRBV5-6, TRBV5-1 and TRBV20-1 were among 4 or 5 TRBV segments more frequent in patients than controls. Significantly lower normalized Chao1 diversity was found in patients with multiple sclerosis relative to controls.

Remarks on this clonotype: Its antigen is still unknown.

TCR beta cDNA libraries had unique molecular identifiers. The T cell input of about 0.85 to 10 million gave a few hundred thousand cDNA molecules. Using its own MiXCR run on the PCR reads, TCRdb lists one record per CDR3 protein. In the table there are roughly 650,000 distinct CDR3 sequences, 55% to 70% of which are singletons. The germline V gene has CDR1 MNHEY and CDR2 SVGAGI. The V end lost 6 bases, the J end lost 4 bases, and 14 bases lay between the germline ends. The CDR3 runs 14 residues. This chain connects TRBV6-5 to TRBJ2-3; D is possibly TRBD2 (6 bases). The sequenced sample was blood. This sequence was found in a girl aged 2-15 years with multiple sclerosis. The CDR3 nucleotides are TGTGCCAGCAGCAGGGACTGGCGGGCAGATACGCAGTATTTT. This sequence encodes CASSRDWRADTQYF.